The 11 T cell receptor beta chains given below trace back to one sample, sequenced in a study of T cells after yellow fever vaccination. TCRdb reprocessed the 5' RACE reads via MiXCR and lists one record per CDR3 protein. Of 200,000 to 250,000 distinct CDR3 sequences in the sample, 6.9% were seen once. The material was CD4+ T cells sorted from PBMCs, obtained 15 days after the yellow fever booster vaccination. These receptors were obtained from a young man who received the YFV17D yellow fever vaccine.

The DNA of the CDR3 is TGCAGCGTCGAGATAGATGCGCGGACAGATACGCAGTATTTT. Translating it yields CSVEIDARTDTQYF. J is TRBJ2-3 and V is TRBV29-1; D is uncertain. In germline, CDR1 is SQVTM, CDR2 ANQGSEA. Deletions cut 6 bases from V and 3 bases from J, with 16 bases between. The length of the CDR3 is 14 residues.

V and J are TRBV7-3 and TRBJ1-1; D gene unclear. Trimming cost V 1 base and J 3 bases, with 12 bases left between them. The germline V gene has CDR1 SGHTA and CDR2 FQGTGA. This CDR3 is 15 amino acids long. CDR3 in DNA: TGTGCCAGCAGCTTAATGGCCGAGGGTTACACTGAAGCTTTCTTT. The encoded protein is CASSLMAEGYTEAFF.

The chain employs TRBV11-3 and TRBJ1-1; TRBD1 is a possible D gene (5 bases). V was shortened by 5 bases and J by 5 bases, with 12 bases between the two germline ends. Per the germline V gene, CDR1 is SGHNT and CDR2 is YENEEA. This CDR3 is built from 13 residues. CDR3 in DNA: TGTGCCAGCAGCCGAGAGGAGGGGACTGAAGCTTTCTTT. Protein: CASSREEGTEAFF.

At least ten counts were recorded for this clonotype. The CDR3 protein is CASTQGSRHNEQFF. Here the CDR3 DNA reads TGTGCCAGCACCCAGGGCAGCCGCCACAATGAGCAGTTCTTC. This sequence joins TRBV7-2 and TRBJ2-1; D is perhaps TRBD1 (5 bases). The CDR3 sequence is 14 residues long. Trimming removed 7 bases at V and 5 bases at J, with 15 bases between. Germline values: CDR1 SGHTA, CDR2 FQGNSA.

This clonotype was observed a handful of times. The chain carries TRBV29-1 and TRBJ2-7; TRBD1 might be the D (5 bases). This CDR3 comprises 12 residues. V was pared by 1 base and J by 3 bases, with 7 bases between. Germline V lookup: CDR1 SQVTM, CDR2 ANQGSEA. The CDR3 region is CSVEGQNYEQYF. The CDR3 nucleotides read TGCAGCGTTGAAGGACAGAACTACGAGCAGTACTTC.

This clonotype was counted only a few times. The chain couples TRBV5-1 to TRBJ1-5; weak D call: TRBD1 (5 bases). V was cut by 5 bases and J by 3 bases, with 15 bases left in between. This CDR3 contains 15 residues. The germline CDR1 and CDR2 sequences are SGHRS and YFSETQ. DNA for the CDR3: TGCGCCAGCAGACCTCTACCAGGGAACAATCAGCCCCAGCATTTT. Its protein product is CASRPLPGNNQPQHF. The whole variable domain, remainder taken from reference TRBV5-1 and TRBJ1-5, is KAGVTQTPRYLIKTRGQQVTLSCSPISGHRSVSWYQQTPGQGLQFLFEYFSETQRNKGNFPGRFSGRQFSNSRSEMNVSTLELGDSALYLCASRPLPGNNQPQHFGDGTRLSIL.

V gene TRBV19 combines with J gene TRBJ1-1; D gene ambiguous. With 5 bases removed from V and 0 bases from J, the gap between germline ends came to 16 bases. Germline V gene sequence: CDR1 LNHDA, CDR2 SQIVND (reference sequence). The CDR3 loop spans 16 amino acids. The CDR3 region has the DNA TGTGCCAGTAGTGCCCGGTCAGAGAGAATGAACACTGAAGCTTTCTTT. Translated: CASSARSERMNTEAFF.

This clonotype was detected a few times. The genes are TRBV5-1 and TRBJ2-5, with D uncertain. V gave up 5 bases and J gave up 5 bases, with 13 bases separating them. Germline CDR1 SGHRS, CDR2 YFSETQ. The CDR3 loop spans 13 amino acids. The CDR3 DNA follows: TGCGCCAGCAGTGAAGTCGGTCGGGAGACCCAGTACTTC. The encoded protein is CASSEVGRETQYF. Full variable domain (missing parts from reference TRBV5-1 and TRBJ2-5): KAGVTQTPRYLIKTRGQQVTLSCSPISGHRSVSWYQQTPGQGLQFLFEYFSETQRNKGNFPGRFSGRQFSNSRSEMNVSTLELGDSALYLCASSEVGRETQYFGPGTRLLVL.

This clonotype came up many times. CDR3 amino acids: CASSQDGRNTEAFF. CDR3 nucleotides: TGTGCCAGCAGTCAGGACGGTAGGAACACTGAAGCTTTCTTT. The chain recombines TRBV6-5 with TRBJ1-1; no definite D call. Germline V gene data show CDR1 as MNHEY and CDR2 as SVGAGI. V was pared by 5 bases and J by 1 base, with 11 bases between. The CDR3 sequence is 14 residues long.

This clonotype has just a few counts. CDR3 in DNA: TGCAGTGCTAGTTGGGCGGGAGGGTACACAGATACGCAGTATTTT. Translation gives CSASWAGGYTDTQYF. This chain joins TRBV20-1 and TRBJ2-3, with 9 bases fitting TRBD2. The junction had 6 bases not matched to a gene; V was cut back by 3 bases and J by 2 bases. Germline V CDR1 and CDR2: DFQATT, SNEGSKA (reference sequence). The CDR3 is 15 amino acids.

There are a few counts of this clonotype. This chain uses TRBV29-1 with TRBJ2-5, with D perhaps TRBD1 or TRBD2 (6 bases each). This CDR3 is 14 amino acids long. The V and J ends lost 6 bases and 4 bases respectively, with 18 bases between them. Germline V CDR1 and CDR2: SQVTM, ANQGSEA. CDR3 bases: TGCAGCGTGAGGGGGGTGGAGGAAACAGAGACCCAGTACTTC. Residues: CSVRGVEETETQYF.